This TCR beta chain came from a study of CD8+ T cells in alopecia areata. Study-wide background: Oral tofacitinib, 5 to 10 mg twice daily, was given in an open-label trial.

Treatment specified: oral pan-JAK inhibitor, 5-10 mg twice daily. Following RNA extraction, reverse transcription yielded cDNA that acted as the sequencing template. The data were produced by immunoSEQ multiplex PCR, yet TCRdb's version contains in-frame clones alone and is incomplete. The sample lists about 64,000 clones, more than 45% occurring once. Findings and limits, study-wide: A large proportion of expanded lesional clones were detected persisting in scalp and blood during tofacitinib. Higher clonality than in normal scalp was seen in lesional scalp, especially alopecia totalis/universalis.

V dropped 3 bases and J dropped 5 bases, with 11 bases sitting between them. Germline CDR1 reads SGDLS; CDR2 reads YYNGEE. The CDR3 runs to 13 residues. Worth noting for this clone: What it binds is not known.

Sequences were derived from CD8+ T cells sorted from blood, sampled at roughly week 36, from a patient treated with tofacitinib. The rearrangement joins TRBV9 to TRBJ1-1, with D perhaps matching TRBD1 (5 bases). The TCR was taken from a human donor with alopecia areata. The DNA for the CDR3 is TGTGCCAGCAGCGAAGAGGGGAGTACTGAAGCTTTCTTT. Amino acid sequence: CASSEEGSTEAFF.